This is a list of T cell receptor beta chains from one sample in a study of regulatory T cells in long-lasting Graves disease. TCRdb re-analysed the multiplex PCR reads in MiXCR, keeping a single row per CDR3 protein. The table records 400,000 or so distinct CDR3 sequences, 23% of them present only once. The input for sequencing was peripheral blood mononuclear cells (PBMCs), taken when the disease was refractory, from a patient treated with antithyroid drugs. The receptor source for this set is a female donor with Graves disease. Both conserved end residues are part of each CDR3. The D gene is left open where the match is weak. Clone size is stated in some rows and not others, as once, few, many or a class when expanded.

j_call | clone_size | d_call | v_call | cdr3_aa | cdr3_nt
TRBJ2-7 | few | - | TRBV20-1 | CSAAGVYEQYF | TGCAGTGCAGCAGGGGTCTACGAGCAGTACTTC
TRBJ2-7 | - | TRBD1 | TRBV7-9 | CASSLRTGGLGEQYF | TGTGCCAGCAGCTTGAGGACAGGGGGCCTAGGTGAGCAGTACTTC
TRBJ2-2 | - | - | TRBV28 | CASKTDGTNTGELFF | TGTGCCAGCAAAACGGACGGCACGAACACCGGGGAGCTGTTTTTT
TRBJ1-1 | many | - | TRBV2 | CASSEVSGRSMNTEAFF | TGTGCCAGCAGTGAAGTTTCAGGAAGGAGCATGAACACTGAAGCTTTCTTT
TRBJ2-7 | many | - | TRBV7-2 | CASSLLIRSREQYF | TGTGCCAGCAGCTTGCTTATCCGTTCGAGGGAGCAGTACTTC
TRBJ1-2 | few | - | TRBV20-1 | CSALTGGNGYTF | TGCAGTGCGCTCACGGGGGGCAATGGCTACACCTTC
TRBJ1-1 | - | - | TRBV28 | CACSLGRARNTEAFF | TGTGCCTGCAGTTTGGGCAGGGCAAGAAACACTGAAGCTTTCTTT
TRBJ1-5 | few | TRBD1 | TRBV4-2 | CASSRTGADQPQHF | TGTGCCAGCAGCCGGACAGGGGCAGACCAGCCCCAGCATTTT
TRBJ1-2 | many | TRBD1 | TRBV12-3/TRBV12-4 | CASSLDRGGYGYTF | TGTGCCAGCAGCCTGGACAGGGGAGGCTATGGCTACACCTTC
TRBJ2-3 | few | TRBD2 | TRBV2 | CASRNLAGGGSDTQYF | TGTGCCAGCAGAAATTTAGCGGGAGGGGGCTCAGATACGCAGTATTTT
TRBJ1-4 | many | - | TRBV12-3/TRBV12-4 | CASSLQDGKLFF | TGTGCCAGCAGTTTACAGGACGGGAAACTGTTTTTT
TRBJ2-7 | few | TRBD1 | TRBV10-2 | CASSDRQGIPSDEQYF | TGCGCCAGCAGTGACAGACAGGGAATTCCAAGTGACGAGCAGTACTTC
TRBJ1-2 | few | - | TRBV14 | CASSQAAAVPYTF | TGTGCCAGCAGCCAAGCGGCAGCCGTACCCTACACCTTC
TRBJ2-4 | - | - | TRBV19 | CASSAPPSFSNIQYF | TGTGCCAGTAGTGCCCCTCCGAGCTTCTCAAACATTCAGTACTTC
TRBJ1-6 | - | - | TRBV27 | CASSPQQTEIVNSPLHF | TGTGCCAGCAGTCCACAACAGACAGAGATTGTTAATTCACCCCTCCACTTT
TRBJ2-2 | few | - | TRBV19 | CASSWALRDTGELFF | TGTGCCAGTAGTTGGGCGCTCAGAGACACCGGGGAGCTGTTTTTT
TRBJ2-5 | many | - | TRBV20-1 | CSALHAIRETQYF | TGCAGTGCTCTTCACGCGATTAGGGAGACCCAGTACTTC
TRBJ2-5 | many | - | TRBV30 | CAWSPGLPLTETQYF | TGTGCCTGGAGCCCGGGACTCCCGTTGACCGAGACCCAGTACTTC
TRBJ2-5 | - | - | TRBV7-9 | CASSLGTMRVRETQYF | TGTGCCAGCAGCTTAGGCACCATGAGGGTACGGGAGACCCAGTACTTC
TRBJ1-1 | few | - | TRBV30 | CAWEQVSGTEAFF | TGTGCCTGGGAACAGGTGTCGGGCACTGAAGCTTTCTTT
TRBJ2-7 | - | TRBD2 | TRBV11-3 | CASSLHSGSNYEQYF | TGTGCCAGCAGCCTTCATAGCGGGAGTAATTACGAGCAGTACTTC
TRBJ2-7 | - | - | TRBV6-1 | CASTKGGAGMSREQYF | TGTGCCAGCACCAAAGGAGGGGCAGGGATGTCGCGCGAGCAGTACTTC
TRBJ1-6 | few | - | TRBV13 | CASSLRRGSPLHF | TGTGCCAGCAGCTTACGCAGGGGTTCACCCCTCCACTTT
TRBJ2-7 | many | - | TRBV2 | CASSEAVQWSYEQYF | TGTGCCAGCAGTGAAGCGGTACAGTGGTCCTACGAGCAGTACTTC
TRBJ1-4 | many | TRBD1 | TRBV28 | CASSVRTGGFEKLFF | TGTGCCAGCAGCGTGAGAACAGGGGGCTTTGAAAAACTGTTTTTT
TRBJ2-3 | few | - | TRBV6-1 | CASRLMGSSTDTQYF | TGTGCCAGCAGGCTCATGGGGTCTAGCACAGATACGCAGTATTTT
TRBJ2-7 | many | - | TRBV7-2 | CASSLWDENYEQYF | TGTGCCAGCAGCTTGTGGGACGAAAACTACGAGCAGTACTTC
TRBJ1-4 | many | - | TRBV12-3/TRBV12-4 | CASSRTGKNEKLFF | TGTGCCAGCAGTCGTACAGGAAAGAATGAAAAACTGTTTTTT
TRBJ2-7 | many | - | TRBV7-2 | CASSLAGGKWGQLYF | TGTGCCAGCAGCTTAGCGGGGGGCAAGTGGGGACAGCTGTACTTC
TRBJ1-2 | many | TRBD1 | TRBV6-1 | CASSESGQEANYGYTF | TGTGCCAGCAGTGAATCCGGACAGGAAGCTAACTATGGCTACACCTTC
TRBJ1-2 | many | - | TRBV30 | CAWRQDAGGYTF | TGTGCCTGGAGACAGGATGCGGGTGGCTACACCTTC
TRBJ2-6 | few | - | TRBV24-1 | CATSDASSGANVLTF | TGTGCCACCAGTGATGCCTCCTCTGGGGCCAACGTCCTGACTTTC
TRBJ2-2 | few | - | TRBV7-3 | CASSPSGPTGELFF | TGTGCCAGCAGCCCGTCCGGACCCACCGGGGAGCTGTTTTTT